This TCR beta chain was sequenced in a study of metastatic and nonmetastatic thyroid tumors. Study information: Across peripheral blood and tumor or nodule tissue samples taken from malignant and benign thyroid patients, the repertoires were compared with one another.

Thyroid surgery took place with no prior treatment in any patient. Study outcomes and limitations: Reported TCR beta diversity, measured in blood and tumor, was significantly higher for malignant thyroid tumors than for benign nodules.

This clone was detected a few times. Its antigen remains unknown. The CDR3 consists of 14 residues. Germline assignment: CDR1 LGHDT and CDR2 YNNKEL (reference sequence). Trimming cost V 0 bases and J 9 bases, with 9 bases left between them. Original analysis: Researchers built a distant-metastasis classifier for papillary thyroid cancer that drew on CDR3 differences across clinicopathological groups. TCRdb re-called clones from the PCR reads using MiXCR. The V and J calls and clone size are TCRdb's, not the authors'. The data contain around 19,000 clones, about 14% of them singletons. The chain employs TRBV3-1 and TRBJ1-6; TRBD1 might be the D (5 bases). The sequenced sample consisted of blood. The source of this sequence is a female donor with papillary thyroid cancer or a benign thyroid nodule (not recorded which). Some clones in this sample may be carry-over from other donors' samples. The CDR3 is CASSQESGTSPLHF. CDR3 nucleotides: TGTGCCAGCAGCCAAGAATCCGGGACTTCACCCCTCCACTTT.